The clone carrying this T cell receptor beta chain is labeled as medium-sized. The antigen remains undetermined. Among the patients, none had received any treatment before thyroid surgery. Through MiXCR, TCRdb re-clonotyped the PCR reads. The top ten hold about 7.6% of the sample, which has roughly 30,000 clones, around 20% seen once. The entry originates in a study of metastatic and nonmetastatic thyroid tumors. Study-wide results and limits: As reported, TCR beta diversity in blood and tumor was significantly higher in malignant thyroid tumors than in benign nodules.

J was trimmed by 4 bases and V by 4 bases; bases with no gene match: 9. Germline V gene lookup returns CDR1 MNHEY and CDR2 SVGEGT. The length of the CDR3 is 16 residues. The sequencing input was blood. The receptor was derived from a female donor with papillary thyroid cancer or a benign thyroid nodule (not recorded which). Some clones in this sample may be carry-over from other donors' samples. V is TRBV6-2 or TRBV6-3 and J is TRBJ2-2, with 7 bases fitting TRBD1. CDR3 in DNA: TGTGCCAGCAGTTCAACAGGGGATGGTGGCACCGGGGAGCTGTTTTTT. It codes for CASSSTGDGGTGELFF.